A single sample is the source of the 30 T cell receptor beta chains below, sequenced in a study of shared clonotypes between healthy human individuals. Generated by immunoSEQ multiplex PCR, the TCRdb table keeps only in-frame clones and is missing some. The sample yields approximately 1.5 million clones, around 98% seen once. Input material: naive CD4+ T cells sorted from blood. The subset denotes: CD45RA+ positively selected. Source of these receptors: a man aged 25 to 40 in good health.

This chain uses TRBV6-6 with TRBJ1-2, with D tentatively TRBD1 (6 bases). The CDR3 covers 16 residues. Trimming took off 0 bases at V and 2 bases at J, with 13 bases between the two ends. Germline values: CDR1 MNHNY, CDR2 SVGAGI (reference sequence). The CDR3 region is CASSYSRPTGNYGYTF. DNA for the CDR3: TGTGCCAGCAGTTACTCACGCCCGACAGGCAACTATGGCTACACCTTC.

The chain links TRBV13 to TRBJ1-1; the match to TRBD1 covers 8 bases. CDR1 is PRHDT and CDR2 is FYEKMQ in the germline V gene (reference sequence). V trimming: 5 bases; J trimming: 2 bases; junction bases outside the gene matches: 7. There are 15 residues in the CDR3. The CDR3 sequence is CASSQRTGTNTEAFF. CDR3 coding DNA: TGTGCCAGCAGCCAACGGACAGGGACCAACACTGAAGCTTTCTTT.

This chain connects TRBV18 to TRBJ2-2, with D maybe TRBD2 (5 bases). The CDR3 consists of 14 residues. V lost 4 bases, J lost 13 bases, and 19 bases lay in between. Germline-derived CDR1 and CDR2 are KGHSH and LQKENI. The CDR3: CASSLEEVGVVLFF. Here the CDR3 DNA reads TGTGCCAGCTCACTGGAGGAGGTTGGGGTTGTGCTGTTTTTT.

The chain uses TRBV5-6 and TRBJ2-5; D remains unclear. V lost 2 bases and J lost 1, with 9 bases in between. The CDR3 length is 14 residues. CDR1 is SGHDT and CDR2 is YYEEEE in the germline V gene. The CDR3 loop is CASSLSDSQETQYF. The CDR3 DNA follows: TGTGCCAGCAGCTTAAGTGATAGCCAAGAGACCCAGTACTTC.

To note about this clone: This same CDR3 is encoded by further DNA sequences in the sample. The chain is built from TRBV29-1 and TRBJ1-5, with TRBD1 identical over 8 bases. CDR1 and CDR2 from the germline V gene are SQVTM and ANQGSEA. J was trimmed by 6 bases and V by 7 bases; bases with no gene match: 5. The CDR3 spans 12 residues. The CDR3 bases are TGCAGCGCTGGGACAGGCAGTCAGCCCCAGCATTTT. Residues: CSAGTGSQPQHF.

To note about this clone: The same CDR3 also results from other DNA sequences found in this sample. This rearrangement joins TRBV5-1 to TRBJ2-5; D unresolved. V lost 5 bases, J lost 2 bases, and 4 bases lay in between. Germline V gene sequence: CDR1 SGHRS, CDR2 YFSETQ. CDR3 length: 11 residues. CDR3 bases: TGCGCCAGCAGTTCTCAAGAGACCCAGTACTTC. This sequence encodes CASSSQETQYF. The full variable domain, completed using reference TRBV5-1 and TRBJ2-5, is KAGVTQTPRYLIKTRGQQVTLSCSPISGHRSVSWYQQTPGQGLQFLFEYFSETQRNKGNFPGRFSGRQFSNSRSEMNVSTLELGDSALYLCASSSQETQYFGPGTRLLVL.

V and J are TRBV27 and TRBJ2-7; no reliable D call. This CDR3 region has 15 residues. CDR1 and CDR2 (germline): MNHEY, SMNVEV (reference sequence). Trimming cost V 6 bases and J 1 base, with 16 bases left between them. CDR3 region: CASSLLGYRSYEQYF. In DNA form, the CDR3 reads TGTGCCAGCAGCCTCCTAGGCTATAGGTCCTACGAGCAGTACTTC.

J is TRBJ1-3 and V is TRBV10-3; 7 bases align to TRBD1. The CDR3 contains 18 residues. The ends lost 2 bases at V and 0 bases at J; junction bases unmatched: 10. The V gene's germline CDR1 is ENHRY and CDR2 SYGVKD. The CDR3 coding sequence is TGTGCCATCAGTGAGGCCAGGGGGTTGAAGAGCTCTGGAAACACCATATATTTT. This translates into CAISEARGLKSSGNTIYF.

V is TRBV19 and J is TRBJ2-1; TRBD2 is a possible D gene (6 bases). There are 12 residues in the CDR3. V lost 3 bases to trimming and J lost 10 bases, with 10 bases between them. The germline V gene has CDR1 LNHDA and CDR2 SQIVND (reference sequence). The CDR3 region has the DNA TGTGCCAGTAGTATGTGGGGGAGGGAGCAGTTCTTC. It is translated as CASSMWGREQFF.

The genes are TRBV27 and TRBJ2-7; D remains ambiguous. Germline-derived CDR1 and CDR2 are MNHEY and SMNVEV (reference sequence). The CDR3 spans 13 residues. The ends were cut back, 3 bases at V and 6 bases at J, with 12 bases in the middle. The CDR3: CASSFFNSGEQYF. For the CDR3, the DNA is TGTGCCAGCAGTTTCTTTAATTCGGGCGAGCAGTACTTC.

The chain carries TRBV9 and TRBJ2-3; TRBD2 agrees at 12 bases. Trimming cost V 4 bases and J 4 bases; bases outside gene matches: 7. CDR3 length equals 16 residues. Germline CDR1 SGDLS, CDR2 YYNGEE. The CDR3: CASSLRLAGDPDTQYF. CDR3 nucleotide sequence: TGTGCCAGCAGCTTGCGACTAGCGGGAGATCCAGATACGCAGTATTTT.

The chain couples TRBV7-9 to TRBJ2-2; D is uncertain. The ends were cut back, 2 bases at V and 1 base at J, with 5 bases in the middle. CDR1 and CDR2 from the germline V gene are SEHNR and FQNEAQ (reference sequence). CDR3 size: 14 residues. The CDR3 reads CASSLRGNTGELFF. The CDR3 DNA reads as TGTGCCAGCAGCTTACGCGGGAACACCGGGGAGCTGTTTTTT.

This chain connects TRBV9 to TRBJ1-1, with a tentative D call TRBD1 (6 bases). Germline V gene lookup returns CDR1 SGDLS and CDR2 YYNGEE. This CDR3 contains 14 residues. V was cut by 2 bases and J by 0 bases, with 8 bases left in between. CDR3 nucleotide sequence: TGTGCCAGCAGCGTCAGACAGGTGAACACTGAAGCTTTCTTT. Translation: CASSVRQVNTEAFF.

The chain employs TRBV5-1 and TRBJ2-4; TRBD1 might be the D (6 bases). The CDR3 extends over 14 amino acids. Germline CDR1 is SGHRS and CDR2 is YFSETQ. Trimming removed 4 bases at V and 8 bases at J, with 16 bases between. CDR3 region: CASSLRDKGDIQYF. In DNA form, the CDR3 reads TGCGCCAGCAGCCTTCGGGACAAAGGGGACATTCAGTACTTC. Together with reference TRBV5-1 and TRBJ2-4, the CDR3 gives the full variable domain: KAGVTQTPRYLIKTRGQQVTLSCSPISGHRSVSWYQQTPGQGLQFLFEYFSETQRNKGNFPGRFSGRQFSNSRSEMNVSTLELGDSALYLCASSLRDKGDIQYFGAGTRLSVL.

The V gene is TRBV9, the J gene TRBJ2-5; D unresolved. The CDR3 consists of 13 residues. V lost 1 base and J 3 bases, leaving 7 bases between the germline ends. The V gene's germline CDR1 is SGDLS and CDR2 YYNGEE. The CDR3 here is CASSVRSKETQYF. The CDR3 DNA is TGTGCCAGCAGCGTAAGGTCGAAAGAGACCCAGTACTTC. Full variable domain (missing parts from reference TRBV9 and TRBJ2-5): DSGVTQTPKHLITATGQRVTLRCSPRSGDLSVYWYQQSLDQGLQFLIQYYNGEERAKGNILERFSAQQFPDLHSELNLSSLELGDSALYFCASSVRSKETQYFGPGTRLLVL.

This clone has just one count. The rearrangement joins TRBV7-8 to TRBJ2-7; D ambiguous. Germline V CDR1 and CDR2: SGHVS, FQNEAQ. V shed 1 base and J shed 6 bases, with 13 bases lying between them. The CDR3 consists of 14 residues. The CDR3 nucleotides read TGTGCCAGCAGCTTAGTGAAAGGTGTGGGCGAGCAGTACTTC. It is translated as CASSLVKGVGEQYF.

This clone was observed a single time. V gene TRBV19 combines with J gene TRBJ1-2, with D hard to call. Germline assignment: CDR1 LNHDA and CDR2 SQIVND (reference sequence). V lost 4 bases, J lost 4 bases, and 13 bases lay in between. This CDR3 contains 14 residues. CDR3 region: CASSKSTAFYGYTF. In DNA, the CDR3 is TGTGCCAGTAGTAAGAGCACGGCATTCTATGGCTACACCTTC.

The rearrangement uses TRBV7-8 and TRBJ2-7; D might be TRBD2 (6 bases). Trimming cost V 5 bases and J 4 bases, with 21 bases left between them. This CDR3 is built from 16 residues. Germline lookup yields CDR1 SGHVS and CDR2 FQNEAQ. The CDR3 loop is CASSPSMAGRQYEQYF. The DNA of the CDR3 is TGTGCCAGCAGCCCATCCATGGCAGGGAGGCAATACGAGCAGTACTTC.

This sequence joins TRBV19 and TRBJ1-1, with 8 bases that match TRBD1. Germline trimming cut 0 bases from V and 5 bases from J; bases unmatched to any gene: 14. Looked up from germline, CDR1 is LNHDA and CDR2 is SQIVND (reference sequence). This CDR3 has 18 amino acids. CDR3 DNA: TGTGCCAGTAGTATAGATCTTTCGATCCAGGGGGCAGGGACTGAAGCTTTCTTT. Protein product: CASSIDLSIQGAGTEAFF. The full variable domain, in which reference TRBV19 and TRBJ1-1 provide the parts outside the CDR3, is DGGITQSPKYLFRKEGQNVTLSCEQNLNHDAMYWYRQDPGQGLRLIYYSQIVNDFQKGDIAEGYSVSREKKESFPLTVTSAQKNPTAFYLCASSIDLSIQGAGTEAFFGQGTRLTVV.

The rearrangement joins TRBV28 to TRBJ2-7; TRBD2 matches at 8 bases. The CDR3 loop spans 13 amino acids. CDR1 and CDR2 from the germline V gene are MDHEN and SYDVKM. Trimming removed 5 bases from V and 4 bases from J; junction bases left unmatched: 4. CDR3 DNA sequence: TGTGCCAGCAGTCCCGGGGGGGCTTACGAGCAGTACTTC. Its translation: CASSPGGAYEQYF.

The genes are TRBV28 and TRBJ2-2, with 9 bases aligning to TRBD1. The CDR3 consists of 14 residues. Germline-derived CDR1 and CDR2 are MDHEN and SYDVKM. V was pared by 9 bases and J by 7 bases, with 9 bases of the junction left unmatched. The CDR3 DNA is TGTGCCAGTCTCCGGGACAGGGCTTTCGGGGAGCTGTTTTTT. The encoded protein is CASLRDRAFGELFF. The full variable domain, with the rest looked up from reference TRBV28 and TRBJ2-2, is DVKVTQSSRYLVKRTGEKVFLECVQDMDHENMFWYRQDPGLGLRLIYFSYDVKMKEKGDIPEGYSVSREKKERFSLILESASTNQTSMYLCASLRDRAFGELFFGEGSRLTVL.

As DNA, the CDR3 is TGTGCCACCGACAGGGGCTACGAGCAGTACTTC. Translated: CATDRGYEQYF. J is TRBJ2-7 and V is TRBV10-3; TRBD1 aligns across 8 bases. V trimming: 10 bases; J trimming: 3 bases; junction bases outside the gene matches: 2. In germline, CDR1 is ENHRY, CDR2 SYGVKD. This CDR3 has 11 residues.

The chain's CDR3 is CASSLGRQGYNEQFF. The CDR3 nucleotides are TGTGCCAGCAGCTTAGGTCGGCAGGGCTACAATGAGCAGTTCTTC. This chain connects TRBV7-2 to TRBJ2-1; TRBD1 is a possible D gene (5 bases). Trimming removed 1 base from V and 3 bases from J, with 10 bases in between. Germline loops: CDR1 SGHTA, CDR2 FQGNSA. CDR3 length equals 15 residues.

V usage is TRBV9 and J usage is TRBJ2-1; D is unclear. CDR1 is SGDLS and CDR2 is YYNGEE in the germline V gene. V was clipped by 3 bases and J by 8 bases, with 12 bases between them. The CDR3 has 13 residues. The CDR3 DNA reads TGTGCCAGCAGCGCAAATAGCCCCGATGAGCAGTTCTTC. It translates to CASSANSPDEQFF.

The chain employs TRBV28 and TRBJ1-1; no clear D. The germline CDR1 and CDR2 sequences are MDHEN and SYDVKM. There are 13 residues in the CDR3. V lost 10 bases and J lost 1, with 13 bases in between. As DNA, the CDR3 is TGTGCCATCCACAACGTGGGGAACACTGAAGCTTTCTTT. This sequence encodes CAIHNVGNTEAFF.

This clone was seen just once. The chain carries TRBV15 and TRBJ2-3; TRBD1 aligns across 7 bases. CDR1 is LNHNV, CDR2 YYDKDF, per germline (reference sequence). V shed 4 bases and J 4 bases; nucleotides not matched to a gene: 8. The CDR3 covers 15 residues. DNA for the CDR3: TGTGCCACCAGCATCATACAGGGGAGTGCAGATACGCAGTATTTT. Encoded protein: CATSIIQGSADTQYF.

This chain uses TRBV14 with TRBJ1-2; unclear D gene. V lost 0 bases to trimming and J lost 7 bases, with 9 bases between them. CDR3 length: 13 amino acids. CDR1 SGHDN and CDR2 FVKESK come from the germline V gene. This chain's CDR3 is CASSQDLVSGYTF. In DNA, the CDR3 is TGTGCCAGCAGCCAAGATCTTGTTAGTGGCTACACCTTC.

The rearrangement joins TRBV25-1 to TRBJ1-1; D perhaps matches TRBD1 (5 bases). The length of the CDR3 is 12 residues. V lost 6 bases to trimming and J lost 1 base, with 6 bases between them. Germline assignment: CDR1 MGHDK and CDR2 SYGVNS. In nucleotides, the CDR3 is TGTGCCAGCAGGGACACGAACACTGAAGCTTTCTTT. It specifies CASRDTNTEAFF.

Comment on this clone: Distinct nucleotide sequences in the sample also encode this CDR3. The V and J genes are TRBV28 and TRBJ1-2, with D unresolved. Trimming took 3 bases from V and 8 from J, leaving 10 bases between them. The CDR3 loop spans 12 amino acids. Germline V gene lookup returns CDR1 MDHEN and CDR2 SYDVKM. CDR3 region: CASSLVGQGYTF. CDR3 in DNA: TGTGCCAGCAGTTTGGTAGGGCAGGGCTACACCTTC.

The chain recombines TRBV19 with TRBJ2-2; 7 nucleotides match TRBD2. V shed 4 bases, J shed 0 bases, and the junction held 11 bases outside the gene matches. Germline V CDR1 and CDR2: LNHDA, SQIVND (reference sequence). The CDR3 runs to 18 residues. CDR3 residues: CASSKGAGSGANTGELFF. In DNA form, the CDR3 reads TGTGCCAGTAGTAAGGGAGCGGGAAGTGGGGCGAACACCGGGGAGCTGTTTTTT. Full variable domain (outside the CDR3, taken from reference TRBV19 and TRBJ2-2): DGGITQSPKYLFRKEGQNVTLSCEQNLNHDAMYWYRQDPGQGLRLIYYSQIVNDFQKGDIAEGYSVSREKKESFPLTVTSAQKNPTAFYLCASSKGAGSGANTGELFFGEGSRLTVL.